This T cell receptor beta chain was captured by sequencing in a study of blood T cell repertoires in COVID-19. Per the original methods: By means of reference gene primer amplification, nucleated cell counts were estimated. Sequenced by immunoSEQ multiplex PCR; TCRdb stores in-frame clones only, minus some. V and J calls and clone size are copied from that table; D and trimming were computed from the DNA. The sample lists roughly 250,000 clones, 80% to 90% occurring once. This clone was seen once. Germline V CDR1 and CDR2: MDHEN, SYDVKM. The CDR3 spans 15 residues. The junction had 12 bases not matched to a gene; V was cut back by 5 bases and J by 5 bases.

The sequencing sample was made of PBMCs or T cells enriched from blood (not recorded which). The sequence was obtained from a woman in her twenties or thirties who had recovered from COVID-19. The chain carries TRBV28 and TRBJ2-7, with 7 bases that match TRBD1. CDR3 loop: CASSPTGTFGNEQYF. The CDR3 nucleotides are TGTGCCAGCAGTCCGACAGGGACCTTTGGGAACGAGCAGTACTTC.